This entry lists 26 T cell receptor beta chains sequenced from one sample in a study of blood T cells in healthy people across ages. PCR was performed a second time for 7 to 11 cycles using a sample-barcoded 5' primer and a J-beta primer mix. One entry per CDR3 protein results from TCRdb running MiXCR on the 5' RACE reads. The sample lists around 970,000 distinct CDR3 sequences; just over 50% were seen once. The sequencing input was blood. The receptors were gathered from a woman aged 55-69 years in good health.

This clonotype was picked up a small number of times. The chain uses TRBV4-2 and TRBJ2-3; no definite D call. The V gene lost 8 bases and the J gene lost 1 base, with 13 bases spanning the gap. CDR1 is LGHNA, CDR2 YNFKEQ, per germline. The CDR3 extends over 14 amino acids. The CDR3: CASSQDPRTDTQYF. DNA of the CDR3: TGTGCCAGCTCGCAGGACCCTCGCACAGATACGCAGTATTTT.

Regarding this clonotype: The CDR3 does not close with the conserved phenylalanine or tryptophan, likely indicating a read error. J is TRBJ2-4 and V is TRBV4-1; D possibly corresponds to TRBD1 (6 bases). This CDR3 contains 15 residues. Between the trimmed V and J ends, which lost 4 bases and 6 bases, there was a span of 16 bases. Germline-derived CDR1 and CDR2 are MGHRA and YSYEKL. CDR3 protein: CASSLVTGQRNIQYS. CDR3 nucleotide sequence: TGCGCCAGCAGCCTCGTAACAGGGCAGAGAAACATTCAGTACTCC.

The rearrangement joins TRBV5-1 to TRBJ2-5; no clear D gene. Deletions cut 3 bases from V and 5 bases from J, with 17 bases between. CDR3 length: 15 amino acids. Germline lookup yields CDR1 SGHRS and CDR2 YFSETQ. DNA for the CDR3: TGCGCCAGCAGCTCGGCCATAGATCTAGGCGAGACCCAGTACTTC. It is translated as CASSSAIDLGETQYF.

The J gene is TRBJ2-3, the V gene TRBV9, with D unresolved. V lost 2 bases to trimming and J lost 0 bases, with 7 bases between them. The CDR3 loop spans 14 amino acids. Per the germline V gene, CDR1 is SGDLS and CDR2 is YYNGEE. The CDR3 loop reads CASSVMGSTDTQYF. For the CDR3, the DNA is TGTGCCAGCAGCGTCATGGGGAGCACAGATACGCAGTATTTT.

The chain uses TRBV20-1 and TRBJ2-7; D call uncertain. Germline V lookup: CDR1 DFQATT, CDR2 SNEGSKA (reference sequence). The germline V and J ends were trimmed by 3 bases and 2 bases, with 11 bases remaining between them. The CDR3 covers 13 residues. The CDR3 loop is CSASQASTYEQYF. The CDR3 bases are TGCAGTGCTAGTCAGGCTTCAACCTACGAGCAGTACTTC.

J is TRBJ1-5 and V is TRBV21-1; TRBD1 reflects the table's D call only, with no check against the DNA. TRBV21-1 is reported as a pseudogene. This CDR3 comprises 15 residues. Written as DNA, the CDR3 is TGTGCCAGCAGCTTTCAGGGTGGTGGCAATCAGCCCCAGCATTTT. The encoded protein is CASSFQGGGNQPQHF.

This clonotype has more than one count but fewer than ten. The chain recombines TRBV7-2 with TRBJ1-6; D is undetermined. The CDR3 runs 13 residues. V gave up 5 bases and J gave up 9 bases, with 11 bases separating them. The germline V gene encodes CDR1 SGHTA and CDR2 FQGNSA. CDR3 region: CASSASSGSPLHF. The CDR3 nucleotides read TGTGCCAGCAGCGCATCGAGCGGTTCACCCCTCCACTTT.

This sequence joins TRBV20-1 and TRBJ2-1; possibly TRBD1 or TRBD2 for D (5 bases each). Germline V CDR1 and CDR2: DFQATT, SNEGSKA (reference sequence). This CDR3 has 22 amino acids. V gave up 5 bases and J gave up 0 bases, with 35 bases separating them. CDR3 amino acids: CSAFLRPPPGTDIFSSYNEQFF. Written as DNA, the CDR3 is TGCAGTGCTTTCCTACGTCCCCCTCCCGGGACCGATATTTTCAGCTCCTACAATGAGCAGTTCTTC.

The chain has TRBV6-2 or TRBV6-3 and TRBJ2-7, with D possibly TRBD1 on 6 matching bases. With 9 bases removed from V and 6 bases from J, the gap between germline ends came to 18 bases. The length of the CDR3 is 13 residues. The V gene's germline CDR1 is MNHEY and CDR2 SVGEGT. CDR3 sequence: CASLRAGAGEQYF. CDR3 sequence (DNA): TGTGCCAGTCTTCGGGCAGGGGCGGGCGAGCAGTACTTC.

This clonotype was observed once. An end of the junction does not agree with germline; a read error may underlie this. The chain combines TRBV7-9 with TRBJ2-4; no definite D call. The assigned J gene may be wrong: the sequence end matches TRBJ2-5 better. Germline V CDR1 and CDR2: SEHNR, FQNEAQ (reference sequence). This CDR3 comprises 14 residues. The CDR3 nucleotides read TGTGCCAGCGGCTTAGCCGCACCACAAGAGACCCAGTACTTC. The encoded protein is CASGLAAPQETQYF.

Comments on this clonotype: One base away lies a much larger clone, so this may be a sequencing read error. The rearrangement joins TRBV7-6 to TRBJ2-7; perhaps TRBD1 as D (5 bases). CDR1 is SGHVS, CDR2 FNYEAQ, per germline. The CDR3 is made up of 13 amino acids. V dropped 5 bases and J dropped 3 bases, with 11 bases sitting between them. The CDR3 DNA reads TGTGCCAGCAGCGTAGTACAGGACTACGAGCAGTACTTC. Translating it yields CASSVVQDYEQYF. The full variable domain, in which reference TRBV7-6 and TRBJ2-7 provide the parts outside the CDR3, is GAGVSQSPRYKVTKRGQDVALRCDPISGHVSLYWYRQALGQGPEFLTYFNYEAQQDKSGLPNDRFSAERPEGSISTLTIQRTEQRDSAMYRCASSVVQDYEQYFGPGTRLTVT.

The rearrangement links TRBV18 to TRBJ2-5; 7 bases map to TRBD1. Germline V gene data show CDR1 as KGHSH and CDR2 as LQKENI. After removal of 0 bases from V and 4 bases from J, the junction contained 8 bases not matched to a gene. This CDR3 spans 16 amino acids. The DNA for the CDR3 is TGTGCCAGCTCACCACCTGTCGGACAGGCTTTAGAGACCCAGTACTTC. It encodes CASSPPVGQALETQYF.

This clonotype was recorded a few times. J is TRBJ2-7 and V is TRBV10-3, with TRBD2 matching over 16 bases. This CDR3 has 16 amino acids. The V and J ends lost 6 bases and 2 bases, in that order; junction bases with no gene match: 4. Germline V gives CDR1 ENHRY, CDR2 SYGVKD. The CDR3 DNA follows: TGTGCCATCAGAGGGGGACTAGCGGGAGGGCCCTACGAGCAGTACTTC. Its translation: CAIRGGLAGGPYEQYF.

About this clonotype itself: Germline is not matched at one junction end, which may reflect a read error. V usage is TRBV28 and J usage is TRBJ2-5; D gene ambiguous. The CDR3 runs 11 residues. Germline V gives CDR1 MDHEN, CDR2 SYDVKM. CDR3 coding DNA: TGTGCCAGCAGTTTAAGAGAGGCCCAGTACTTC. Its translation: CASSLREAQYF.

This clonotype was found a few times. The CDR3 DNA reads as TGTGCCTGGAACCAGGGTCAGGACTACGAGCAGTACTTC. Its protein product is CAWNQGQDYEQYF. The chain joins TRBV30 to TRBJ2-7; D possibly corresponds to TRBD1 (5 bases). Germline V gene sequence: CDR1 GTSNPN, CDR2 SVGIG (reference sequence). Trimming shortened V by 4 bases and J by 3 bases, and 13 bases separated the two germline ends. This CDR3 has 13 residues.

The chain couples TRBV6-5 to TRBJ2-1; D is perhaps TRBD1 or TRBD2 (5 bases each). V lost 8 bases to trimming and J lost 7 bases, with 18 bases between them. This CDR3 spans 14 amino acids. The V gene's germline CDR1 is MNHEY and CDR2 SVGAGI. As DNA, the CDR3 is TGTGCCAGCTGGGACGTCCCCCTGGGGAATGAGCAGTTCTTC. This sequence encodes CASWDVPLGNEQFF.

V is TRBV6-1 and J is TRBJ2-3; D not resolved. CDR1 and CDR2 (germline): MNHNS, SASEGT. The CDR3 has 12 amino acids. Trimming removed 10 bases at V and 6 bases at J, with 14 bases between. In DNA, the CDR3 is TGTGCCACCCAAAGGACCGTTGATACGCAGTATTTT. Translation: CATQRTVDTQYF.

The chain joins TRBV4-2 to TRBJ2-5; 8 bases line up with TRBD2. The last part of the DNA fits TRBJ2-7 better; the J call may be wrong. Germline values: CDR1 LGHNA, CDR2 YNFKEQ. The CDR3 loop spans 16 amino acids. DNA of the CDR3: TGTGCCAGCAGGATTGAAGCGGGAGCCGTTGAGAACGAGCAGTACTTC. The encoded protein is CASRIEAGAVENEQYF.

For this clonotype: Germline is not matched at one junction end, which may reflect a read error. CDR3 DNA: TGTGTCAGCAGCTCCCCGGCTAGCTACGAGCAGTACTTC. Translating gives CVSSSPASYEQYF. The chain uses TRBV7-9 and TRBJ2-7; D remains unclear. Germline values: CDR1 SEHNR, CDR2 FQNEAQ (reference sequence). The CDR3 totals 13 residues.

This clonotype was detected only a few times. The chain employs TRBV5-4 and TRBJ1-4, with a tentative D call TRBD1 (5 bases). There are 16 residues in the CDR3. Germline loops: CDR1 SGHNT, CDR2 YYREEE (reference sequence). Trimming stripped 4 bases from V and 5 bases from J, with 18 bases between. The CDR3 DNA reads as TGTGCCAGCAGCCTCAGGACGGGGACGACCAATGAAAAACTGTTTTTT. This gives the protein CASSLRTGTTNEKLFF. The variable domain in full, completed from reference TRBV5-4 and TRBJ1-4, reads ETGVTQSPTHLIKTRGQQVTLRCSSQSGHNTVSWYQQALGQGPQFIFQYYREEENGRGNFPPRFSGLQFPNYSSELNVNALELDDSALYLCASSLRTGTTNEKLFFGSGTQLSVL.

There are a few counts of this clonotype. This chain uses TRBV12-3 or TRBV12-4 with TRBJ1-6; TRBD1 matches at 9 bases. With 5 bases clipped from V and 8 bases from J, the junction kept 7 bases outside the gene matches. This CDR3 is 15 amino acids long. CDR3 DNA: TGTGCCAGCAGTGACCAACAGGGGGCTTATTCACCCCTCCACTTT. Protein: CASSDQQGAYSPLHF.

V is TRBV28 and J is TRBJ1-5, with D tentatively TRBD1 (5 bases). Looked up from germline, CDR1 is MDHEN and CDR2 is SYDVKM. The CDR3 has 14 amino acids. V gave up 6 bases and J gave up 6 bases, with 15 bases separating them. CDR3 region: CASRRQLMSQPQHF. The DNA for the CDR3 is TGTGCCAGCAGACGACAGCTTATGAGTCAGCCCCAGCATTTT.

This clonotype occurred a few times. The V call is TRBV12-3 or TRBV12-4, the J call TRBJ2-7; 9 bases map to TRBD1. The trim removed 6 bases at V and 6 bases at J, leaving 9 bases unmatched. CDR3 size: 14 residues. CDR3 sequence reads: CASRQQGAIGEQYF. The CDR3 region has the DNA TGTGCCAGCAGACAACAGGGGGCCATTGGCGAGCAGTACTTC.

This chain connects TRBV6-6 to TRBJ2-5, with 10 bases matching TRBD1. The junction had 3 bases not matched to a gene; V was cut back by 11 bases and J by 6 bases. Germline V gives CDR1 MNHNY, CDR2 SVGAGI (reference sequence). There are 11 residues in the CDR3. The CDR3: CASGQGQTQYF. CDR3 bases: TGTGCCTCGGGACAGGGGCAGACCCAGTACTTC.

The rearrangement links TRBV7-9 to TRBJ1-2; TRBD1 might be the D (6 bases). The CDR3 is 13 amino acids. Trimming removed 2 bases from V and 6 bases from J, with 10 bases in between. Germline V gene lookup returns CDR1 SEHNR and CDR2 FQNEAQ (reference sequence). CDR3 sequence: CASSLPQGHGYTF. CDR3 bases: TGTGCCAGCAGCTTACCACAGGGCCATGGCTACACCTTC.

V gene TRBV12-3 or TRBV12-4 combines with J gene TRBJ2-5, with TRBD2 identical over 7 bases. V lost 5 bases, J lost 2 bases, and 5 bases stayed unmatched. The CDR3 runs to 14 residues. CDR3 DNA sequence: TGTGCCAGCAGTACGTGGACTAGGCAAGAGACCCAGTACTTC. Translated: CASSTWTRQETQYF.